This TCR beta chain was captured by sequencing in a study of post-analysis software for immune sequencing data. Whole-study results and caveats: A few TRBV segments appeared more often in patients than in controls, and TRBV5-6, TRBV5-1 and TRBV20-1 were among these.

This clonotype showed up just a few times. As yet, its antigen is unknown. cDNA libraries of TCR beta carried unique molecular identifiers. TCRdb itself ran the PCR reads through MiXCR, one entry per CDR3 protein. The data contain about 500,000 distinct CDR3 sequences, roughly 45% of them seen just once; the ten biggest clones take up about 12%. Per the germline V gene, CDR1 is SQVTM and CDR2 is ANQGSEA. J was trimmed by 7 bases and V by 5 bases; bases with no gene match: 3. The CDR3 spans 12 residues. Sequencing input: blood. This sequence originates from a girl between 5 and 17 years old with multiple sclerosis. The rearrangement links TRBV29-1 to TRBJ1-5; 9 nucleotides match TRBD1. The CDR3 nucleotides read TGCAGCGTTAGACAGGGGGGGCAGCCCCAGCATTTT. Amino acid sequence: CSVRQGGQPQHF.